This paragraph covers one T cell receptor beta chain sequence. Original methodology: Quantification of nucleated cells was approximated via reference gene primer amplification. This table comes from immunoSEQ multiplex PCR, and its TCRdb copy is limited to in-frame clones, with some not included. V and J calls and clone size come straight from that table; D and trimming were deduced from the DNA. The repertoire has approximately 100,000 clones, just over 85% of them found once; the top ten carry less than 4%. The sample belongs to a study of blood T cell repertoires in COVID-19. At the level of the study: PBMCs, B-cell-depleted T cells, or T cells were the source of the cDNA or gDNA that made up the material.

The germline gives CDR1 SGHRS, CDR2 YFSETQ. Trimming pared 4 bases from V and 8 bases from J, leaving 18 bases between. The length of the CDR3 is 14 residues. The sample taken for sequencing was peripheral blood. The sequence derives from a human donor in a cohort sampled during active COVID-19. This chain links TRBV5-1 with TRBJ1-2; a weak D match, TRBD1 (5 bases). CDR3 sequence: CASSPSDTGSGYTF. CDR3 DNA: TGCGCCAGCAGCCCCTCGGACACCGGTAGCGGCTACACCTTC.